What follows are 18 T cell receptor beta chains derived from one specimen sequenced in a study of cytomegalovirus exposure and HLA in healthy donors. Primers included in the PCR were 60 Vbeta and 13 Jbeta primers. Produced via immunoSEQ multiplex PCR; TCRdb's table is partial and in-frame only. The sample holds around 150,000 clones, approximately 80% seen once. Sequencing was done on a sample of PBMCs. The source is a man in his forties or fifties in good health and CMV-seropositive.

V gene TRBV6-5 combines with J gene TRBJ2-6, with D unresolved. Germline lookup yields CDR1 MNHEY and CDR2 SVGAGI. This CDR3 is built from 11 residues. V was pared by 11 bases and J by 4 bases, with 6 bases between. The CDR3 protein is CAARGANVLTF. In nucleotides, the CDR3 is TGTGCCGCGCGAGGGGCCAACGTCCTGACTTTC.

This rearrangement joins TRBV9 to TRBJ1-1; D may be TRBD1 (6 bases). V was pared by 3 bases and J by 4 bases, with 16 bases between. The CDR3 consists of 15 residues. The germline V gene encodes CDR1 SGDLS and CDR2 YYNGEE. Here the CDR3 DNA reads TGTGCCAGCAGCGGAATGCTACAGGGTGGCACTGAAGCTTTCTTT. Translated, it gives CASSGMLQGGTEAFF.

V usage is TRBV4-3 and J usage is TRBJ1-6, with unresolved D. Germline values: CDR1 LGHNA, CDR2 YSLEER. V dropped 0 bases and J dropped 5 bases, with 8 bases sitting between them. This CDR3 has 15 amino acids. The CDR3 loop reads CASSQDPRDNSPLHF. DNA of the CDR3: TGCGCCAGCAGCCAAGATCCCCGCGATAATTCACCCCTCCACTTT.

The chain combines TRBV5-4 with TRBJ2-3, with a weak D call TRBD2 (6 bases). V shed 5 bases and J shed 4 bases, with 8 bases lying between them. CDR1 and CDR2 (germline): SGHNT, YYREEE (reference sequence). The CDR3 is 12 residues long. This CDR3 is CASRGLADTQYF. CDR3 DNA sequence: TGTGCCAGCAGGGGACTCGCAGATACGCAGTATTTT.

The chain links TRBV5-1 to TRBJ2-4, with 9 bases lining up with TRBD2. Unmatched junction bases numbered 1, after V lost 0 bases and J lost 0 bases. CDR3 length equals 16 residues. The germline V gene encodes CDR1 SGHRS and CDR2 YFSETQ. The CDR3 nucleotides are TGCGCCAGCAGCTTGGAACTAGCGGGAGCCAAAAACATTCAGTACTTC. It specifies CASSLELAGAKNIQYF.

V is TRBV10-1 and J is TRBJ2-3; 7 bases line up with TRBD2. CDR1 is WNHNN, CDR2 SYGVQD, per germline (reference sequence). V gave up 4 bases and J gave up 5 bases; unmatched junction bases: 3. CDR3 size: 13 residues. CDR3 bases: TGCGCCAGCAGTGTGGGAGGGATAGATACGCAGTATTTT. Encoded protein: CASSVGGIDTQYF.

The rearrangement links TRBV7-8 to TRBJ2-7; 11 bases align to TRBD2. The CDR3 covers 15 residues. The V gene's germline CDR1 is SGHVS and CDR2 FQNEAQ. V shed 5 bases and J 0 bases; nucleotides not matched to a gene: 3. CDR3 loop: CASSQTSGGSYEQYF. DNA for the CDR3: TGTGCCAGCAGCCAAACTAGCGGGGGCTCCTACGAGCAGTACTTC.

The table lists this clone with a few counts. The chain combines TRBV5-1 with TRBJ2-7; 7 nucleotides line up with TRBD2. Looked up from germline, CDR1 is SGHRS and CDR2 is YFSETQ. This CDR3 is built from 16 residues. Germline trimming cut 0 bases from V and 2 bases from J; bases unmatched to any gene: 8. CDR3 nucleotide sequence: TGCGCCAGCAGCTTGGCCACCCGGGGGGTCCCCTACGAGCAGTACTTC. It yields the protein CASSLATRGVPYEQYF.

V is TRBV7-2 and J is TRBJ2-6; D is unresolved. CDR3 length equals 16 residues. The germline CDR1 and CDR2 sequences are SGHTA and FQGNSA. The V end was cut by 3 bases, the J end by 3 bases, with 12 bases between. The CDR3 loop reads CASSFNSAVGANVLTF. The CDR3 nucleotides read TGTGCCAGCAGCTTTAACAGTGCCGTTGGGGCCAACGTCCTGACTTTC.

The V gene is TRBV5-1, the J gene TRBJ2-1, with a weak D call TRBD2 (6 bases). CDR3 length equals 15 residues. V was shortened by 1 base and J by 3 bases, with 11 bases between the two germline ends. CDR1 SGHRS and CDR2 YFSETQ come from the germline V gene. The DNA for the CDR3 is TGCGCCAGCAGCTTGTCCTTAGCGGACTACAATGAGCAGTTCTTC. This translates into CASSLSLADYNEQFF.

V gene TRBV14 combines with J gene TRBJ2-1; 8 bases match TRBD2. Germline CDR1 is SGHDN and CDR2 is FVKESK. The trim removed 0 bases at V and 9 bases at J, leaving 22 bases unmatched. The CDR3 is made up of 20 amino acids. The CDR3 spells CASSQDRYGGARLGNGEQFF. CDR3 DNA sequence: TGTGCCAGCAGCCAAGATCGGTACGGGGGGGCTCGGCTGGGGAACGGTGAGCAGTTCTTC.

The genes are TRBV5-1 and TRBJ2-7, with TRBD1 identical over 7 bases. Losses at the gene ends were 1 base for V and 2 bases for J; bases not matched to a gene: 3. This CDR3 spans 14 amino acids. CDR1 and CDR2 (germline): SGHRS, YFSETQ. The CDR3 protein is CASSLPGQPYEQYF. The CDR3 DNA is TGCGCCAGCAGCTTGCCGGGACAGCCCTACGAGCAGTACTTC.

The chain has TRBV19 and TRBJ1-5, with 7 bases that match TRBD1. Germline V gene sequence: CDR1 LNHDA, CDR2 SQIVND (reference sequence). This CDR3 has 16 residues. The trim removed 6 bases at V and 0 bases at J, leaving 8 bases unmatched. The CDR3 region is CASRETGAYSNQPQHF. Written as DNA, the CDR3 is TGTGCCAGTAGGGAAACAGGGGCCTATAGCAATCAGCCCCAGCATTTT. Filled out from reference TRBV19 and TRBJ1-5, the complete variable domain reads DGGITQSPKYLFRKEGQNVTLSCEQNLNHDAMYWYRQDPGQGLRLIYYSQIVNDFQKGDIAEGYSVSREKKESFPLTVTSAQKNPTAFYLCASRETGAYSNQPQHFGDGTRLSIL.

The chain employs TRBV6-5 and TRBJ1-5; D perhaps matches TRBD1 (6 bases). The CDR3 is 14 amino acids. The germline V gene has CDR1 MNHEY and CDR2 SVGAGI. Trimming cost V 5 bases and J 7 bases, with 15 bases left between them. In DNA, the CDR3 is TGTGCCAGCAGTCGTACCAGGGGAGGGCAGCCCCAGCATTTT. It specifies CASSRTRGGQPQHF.

This clone was observed once. Other nucleotide sequences from this sample produce the same CDR3. The chain joins TRBV9 to TRBJ1-2; no clear D gene. V was cut by 0 bases and J by 4 bases, with 13 bases left in between. Looked up from germline, CDR1 is SGDLS and CDR2 is YYNGEE. This CDR3 has 15 residues. The CDR3 DNA reads TGTGCCAGCAGCGTAGTCAGTGGGCAGCCCTATGGCTACACCTTC. Encoded protein: CASSVVSGQPYGYTF.

The chain uses TRBV19 and TRBJ2-7; D not certain. V shed 3 bases and J shed 7 bases, with 13 bases lying between them. CDR1 is LNHDA and CDR2 is SQIVND in the germline V gene (reference sequence). This CDR3 region has 13 residues. The DNA for the CDR3 is TGTGCCAGTAGTATGTTACTCTGGAGTGAGCAGTACTTC. It specifies CASSMLLWSEQYF.

This clone was seen only a few times. The chain recombines TRBV30 with TRBJ2-3, with D possibly TRBD1 on 6 matching bases. In germline, CDR1 is GTSNPN, CDR2 SVGIG (reference sequence). V lost 5 bases and J lost 4, with 13 bases in between. The CDR3 has 13 amino acids. CDR3 sequence: CAWGGSSADTQYF. The CDR3 DNA reads TGTGCCTGGGGGGGCTCCTCTGCAGATACGCAGTATTTT.

This clone has only a few counts. The V and J genes are TRBV6-6 and TRBJ2-7; weak D call: TRBD2 (6 bases). Trimming took off 0 bases at V and 7 bases at J, with 16 bases between the two ends. CDR3 size: 15 residues. The V gene's germline CDR1 is MNHNY and CDR2 SVGAGI (reference sequence). DNA of the CDR3: TGTGCCAGCAGTTACTCGGGGACTGCCATGGAGGAGCAGTACTTC. Its protein is CASSYSGTAMEEQYF.